This T cell receptor (beta chain) originates from a study of blood T cell repertoires in COVID-19. Turning to the study itself: Collection of acute and convalescent COVID-19 samples took place in the United States, Italy and Spain. PBMCs, B-cell-depleted T cells, or T cells were the source of the cDNA or gDNA that made up the material.

The ends were cut back, 5 bases at V and 8 bases at J, with 15 bases in the middle. Germline V gene data show CDR1 as SGHTA and CDR2 as FQGNSA. This CDR3 is 14 amino acids long. Per the original methods: Researchers report that nucleated cell counts were estimated from reference gene primer amplification. Sequenced by immunoSEQ multiplex PCR; TCRdb stores in-frame clones only, minus some. D and trimming come from the DNA, and the V and J calls and clone size come from that table. The table shows roughly 86,000 clones, with around 87% occurring only once. The gene calls are TRBV7-2 and TRBJ2-2, with D possibly being TRBD1 (5 bases). The origin of this receptor is a man between 35 and 55 years old with acute or convalescent COVID-19. Sequenced input: peripheral blood. This CDR3 is CASSPRTLGGELFF. CDR3 nucleotide sequence: TGTGCCAGCAGCCCCAGGACACTTGGAGGGGAGCTGTTTTTT. The complete variable domain, with remaining parts taken from reference TRBV7-2 and TRBJ2-2, reads GAGVSQSPSNKVTEKGKDVELRCDPISGHTALYWYRQSLGQGLEFLIYFQGNSAPDKSGLPSDRFSAERTGGSVSTLTIQRTQQEDSAVYLCASSPRTLGGELFFGEGSRLTVL.